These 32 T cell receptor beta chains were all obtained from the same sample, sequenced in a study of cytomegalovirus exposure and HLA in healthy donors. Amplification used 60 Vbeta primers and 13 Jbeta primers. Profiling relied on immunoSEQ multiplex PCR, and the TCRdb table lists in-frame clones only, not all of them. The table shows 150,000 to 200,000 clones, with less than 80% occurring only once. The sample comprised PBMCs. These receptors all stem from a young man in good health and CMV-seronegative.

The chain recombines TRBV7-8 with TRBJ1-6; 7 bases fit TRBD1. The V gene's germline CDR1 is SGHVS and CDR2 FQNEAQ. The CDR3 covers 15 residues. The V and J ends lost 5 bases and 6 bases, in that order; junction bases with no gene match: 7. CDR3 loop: CASSHATGVNSPLHF. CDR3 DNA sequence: TGTGCCAGCAGCCACGCTACAGGGGTTAATTCACCCCTCCACTTT.

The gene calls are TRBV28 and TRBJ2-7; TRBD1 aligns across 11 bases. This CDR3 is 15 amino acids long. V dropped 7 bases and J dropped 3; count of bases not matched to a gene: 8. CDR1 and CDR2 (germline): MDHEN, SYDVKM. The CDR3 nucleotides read TGTGCCAGCATGGAGGGGACAGGGGGTTTCTACGAGCAGTACTTC. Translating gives CASMEGTGGFYEQYF. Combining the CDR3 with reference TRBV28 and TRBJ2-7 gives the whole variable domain DVKVTQSSRYLVKRTGEKVFLECVQDMDHENMFWYRQDPGLGLRLIYFSYDVKMKEKGDIPEGYSVSREKKERFSLILESASTNQTSMYLCASMEGTGGFYEQYFGPGTRLTVT.

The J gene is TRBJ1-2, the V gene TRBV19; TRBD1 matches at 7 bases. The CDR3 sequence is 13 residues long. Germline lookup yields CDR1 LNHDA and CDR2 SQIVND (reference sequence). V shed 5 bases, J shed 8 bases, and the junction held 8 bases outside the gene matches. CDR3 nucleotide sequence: TGTGCCAGTAGTCCCCGGACAGGAGCCGGCTACACCTTC. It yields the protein CASSPRTGAGYTF.

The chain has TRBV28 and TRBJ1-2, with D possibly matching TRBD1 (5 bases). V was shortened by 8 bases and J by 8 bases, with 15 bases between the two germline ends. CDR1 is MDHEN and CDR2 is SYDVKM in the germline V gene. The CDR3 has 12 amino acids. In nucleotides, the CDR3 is TGTGCCAGCTTTTCTATCGGGGGGGGCTACACCTTC. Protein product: CASFSIGGGYTF.

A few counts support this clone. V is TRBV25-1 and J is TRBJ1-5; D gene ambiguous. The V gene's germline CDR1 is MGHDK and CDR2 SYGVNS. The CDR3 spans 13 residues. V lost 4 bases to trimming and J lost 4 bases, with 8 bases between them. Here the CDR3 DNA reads TGTGCCAGCAGTGCGAGGTCAAATCAGCCCCAGCATTTT. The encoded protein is CASSARSNQPQHF.

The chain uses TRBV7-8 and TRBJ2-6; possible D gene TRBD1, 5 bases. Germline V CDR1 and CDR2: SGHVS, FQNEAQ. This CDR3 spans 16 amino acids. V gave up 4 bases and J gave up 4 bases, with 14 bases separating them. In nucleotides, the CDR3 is TGTGCCAGCAGCTCCTACACAGGCTCCGGGGCCAACGTCCTGACTTTC. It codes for CASSSYTGSGANVLTF.

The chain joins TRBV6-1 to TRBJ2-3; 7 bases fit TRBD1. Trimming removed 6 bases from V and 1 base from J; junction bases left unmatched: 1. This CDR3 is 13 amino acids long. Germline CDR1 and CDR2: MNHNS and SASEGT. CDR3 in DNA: TGTGCCAGCAGCGGACAGGGCACAGATACGCAGTATTTT. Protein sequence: CASSGQGTDTQYF.

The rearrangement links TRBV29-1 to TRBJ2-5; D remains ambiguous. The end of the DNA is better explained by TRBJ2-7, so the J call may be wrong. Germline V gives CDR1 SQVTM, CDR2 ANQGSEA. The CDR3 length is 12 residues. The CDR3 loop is CSVGFFENEQYF. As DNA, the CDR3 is TGCAGCGTTGGTTTCTTCGAAAACGAGCAGTACTTC.

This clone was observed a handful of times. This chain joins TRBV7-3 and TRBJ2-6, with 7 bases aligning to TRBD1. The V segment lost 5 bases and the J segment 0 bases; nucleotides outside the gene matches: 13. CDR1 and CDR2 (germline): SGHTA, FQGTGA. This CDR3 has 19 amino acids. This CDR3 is CASSQHHRGRLSGANVLTF. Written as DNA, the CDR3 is TGTGCCAGCAGCCAGCACCACAGGGGTAGACTCTCTGGGGCCAACGTCCTGACTTTC.

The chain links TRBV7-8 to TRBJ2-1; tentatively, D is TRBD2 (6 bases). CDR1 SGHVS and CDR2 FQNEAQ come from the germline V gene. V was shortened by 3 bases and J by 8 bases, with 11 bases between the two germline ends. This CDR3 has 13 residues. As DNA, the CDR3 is TGTGCCAGCAGCTTGGGCAGGGACTATGAGCAGTTCTTC. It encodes CASSLGRDYEQFF. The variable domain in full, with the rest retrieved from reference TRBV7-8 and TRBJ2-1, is GAGVSQSPRYKVAKRGQDVALRCDPISGHVSLFWYQQALGQGPEFLTYFQNEAQLDKSGLPSDRFFAERPEGSVSTLKIQRTQQEDSAVYLCASSLGRDYEQFFGPGTRLTVL.

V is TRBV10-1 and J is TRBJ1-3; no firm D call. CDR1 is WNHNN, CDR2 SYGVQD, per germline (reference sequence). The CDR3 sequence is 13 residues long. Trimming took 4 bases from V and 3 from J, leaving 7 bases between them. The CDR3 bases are TGCGCCAGCAGTGGGGCAGTTGGAAACACCATATATTTT. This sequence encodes CASSGAVGNTIYF.

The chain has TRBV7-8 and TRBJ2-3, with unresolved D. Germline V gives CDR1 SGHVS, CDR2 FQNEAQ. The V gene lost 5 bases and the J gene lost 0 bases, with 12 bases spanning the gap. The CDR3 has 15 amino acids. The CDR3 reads CASSLRFASTDTQYF. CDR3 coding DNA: TGTGCCAGCAGCCTACGTTTCGCGAGCACAGATACGCAGTATTTT.

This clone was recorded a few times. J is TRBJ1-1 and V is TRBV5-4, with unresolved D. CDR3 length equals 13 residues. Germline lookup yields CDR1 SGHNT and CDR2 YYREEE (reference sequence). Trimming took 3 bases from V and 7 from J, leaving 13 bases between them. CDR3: CASSSQVHLEAFF. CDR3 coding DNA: TGTGCCAGCAGCTCCCAGGTTCACCTTGAAGCTTTCTTT.

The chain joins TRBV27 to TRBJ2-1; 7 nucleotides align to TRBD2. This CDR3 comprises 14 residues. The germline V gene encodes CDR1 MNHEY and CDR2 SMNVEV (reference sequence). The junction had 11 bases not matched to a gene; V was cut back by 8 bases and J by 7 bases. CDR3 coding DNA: TGTGCCAGCCGGGCGAGGACTAGGACGAATGAGCAGTTCTTC. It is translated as CASRARTRTNEQFF.

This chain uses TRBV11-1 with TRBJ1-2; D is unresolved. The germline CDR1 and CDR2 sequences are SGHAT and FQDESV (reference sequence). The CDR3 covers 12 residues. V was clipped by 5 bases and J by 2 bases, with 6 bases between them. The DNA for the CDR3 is TGTGCCAGCAGCCAACAGAACTATGGCTACACCTTC. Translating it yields CASSQQNYGYTF.

CDR3: CATRPGTGGLGEQFF. CDR3 nucleotide sequence: TGTGCCACCCGCCCCGGGACAGGGGGCTTAGGTGAGCAGTTCTTC. This chain joins TRBV27 and TRBJ2-1; TRBD1 agrees at 12 bases. Losses at the gene ends were 10 bases for V and 9 bases for J; bases not matched to a gene: 13. Per germline, CDR1 MNHEY and CDR2 SMNVEV (reference sequence). The CDR3 is made up of 15 amino acids.

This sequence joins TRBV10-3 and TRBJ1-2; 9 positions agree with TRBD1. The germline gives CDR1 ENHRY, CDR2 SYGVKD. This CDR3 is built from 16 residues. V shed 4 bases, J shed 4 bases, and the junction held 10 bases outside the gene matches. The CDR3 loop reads CAISGGGDRETYGYTF. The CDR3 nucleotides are TGTGCCATCAGTGGAGGGGGGGACAGGGAGACCTATGGCTACACCTTC.

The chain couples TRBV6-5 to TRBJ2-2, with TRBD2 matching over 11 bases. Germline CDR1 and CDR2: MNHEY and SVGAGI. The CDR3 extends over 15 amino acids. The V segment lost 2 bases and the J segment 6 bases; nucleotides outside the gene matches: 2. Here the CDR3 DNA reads TGTGCCAGCAGTTACGCTAGCGGGAGGTCCGGGGAGCTGTTTTTT. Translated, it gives CASSYASGRSGELFF.

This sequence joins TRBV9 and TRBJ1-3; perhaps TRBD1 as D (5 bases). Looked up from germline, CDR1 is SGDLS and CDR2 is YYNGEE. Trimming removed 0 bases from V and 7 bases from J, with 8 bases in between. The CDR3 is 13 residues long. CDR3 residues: CASSVAEGNTIYF. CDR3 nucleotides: TGTGCCAGCAGCGTAGCGGAGGGGAACACCATATATTTT. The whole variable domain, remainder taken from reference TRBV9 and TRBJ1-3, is DSGVTQTPKHLITATGQRVTLRCSPRSGDLSVYWYQQSLDQGLQFLIQYYNGEERAKGNILERFSAQQFPDLHSELNLSSLELGDSALYFCASSVAEGNTIYFGEGSWLTVV.

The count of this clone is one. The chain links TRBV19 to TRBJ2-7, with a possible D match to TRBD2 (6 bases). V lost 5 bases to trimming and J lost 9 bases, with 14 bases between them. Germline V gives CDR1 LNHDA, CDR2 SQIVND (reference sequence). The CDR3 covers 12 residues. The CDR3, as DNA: TGTGCCAGTAGTCCCAGCCGCGGGATGCAGTACTTC. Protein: CASSPSRGMQYF.

The DNA for the CDR3 is TGTGCCAGCAGACTCACTAGCGGGGCATCCTACGAGCAGTACTTC. It encodes CASRLTSGASYEQYF. The chain carries TRBV28 and TRBJ2-7; TRBD2 aligns across 10 bases. V gave up 6 bases and J gave up 1 base; unmatched junction bases: 6. The CDR3 extends over 15 amino acids. CDR1 is MDHEN and CDR2 is SYDVKM in the germline V gene.

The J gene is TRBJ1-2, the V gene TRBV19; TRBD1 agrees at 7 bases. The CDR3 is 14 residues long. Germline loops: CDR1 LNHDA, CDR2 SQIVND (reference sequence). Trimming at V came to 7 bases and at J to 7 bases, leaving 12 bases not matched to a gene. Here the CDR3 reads CASTPWGQFSGYTF. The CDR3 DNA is TGTGCCAGTACCCCCTGGGGACAGTTTTCTGGCTACACCTTC.

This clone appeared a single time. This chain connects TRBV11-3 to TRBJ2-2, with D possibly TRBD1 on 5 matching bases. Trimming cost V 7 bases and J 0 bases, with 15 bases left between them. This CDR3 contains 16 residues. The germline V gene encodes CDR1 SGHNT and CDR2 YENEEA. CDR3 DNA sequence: TGTGCCAGCACCCAAGGGTTAGGGGCGAACACCGGGGAGCTGTTTTTT. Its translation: CASTQGLGANTGELFF. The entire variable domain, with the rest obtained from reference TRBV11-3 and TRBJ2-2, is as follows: EAGVVQSPRYKIIEKKQPVAFWCNPISGHNTLYWYLQNLGQGPELLIRYENEEAVDDSQLPKDRFSAERLKGVDSTLKIQPAELGDSAVYLCASTQGLGANTGELFFGEGSRLTVL.

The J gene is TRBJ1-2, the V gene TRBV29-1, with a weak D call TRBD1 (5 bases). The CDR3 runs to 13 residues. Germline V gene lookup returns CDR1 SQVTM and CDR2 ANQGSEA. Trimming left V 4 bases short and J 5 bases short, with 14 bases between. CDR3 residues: CSVGGGVRYGYTF. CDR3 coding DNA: TGCAGCGTTGGGGGAGGGGTTCGGTATGGCTACACCTTC.

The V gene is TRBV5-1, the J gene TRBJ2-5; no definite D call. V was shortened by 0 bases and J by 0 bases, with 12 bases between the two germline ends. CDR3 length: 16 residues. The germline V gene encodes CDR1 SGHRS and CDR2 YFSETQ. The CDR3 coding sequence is TGCGCCAGCAGCTTGGTGGTGACGGCGGACCAAGAGACCCAGTACTTC. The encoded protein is CASSLVVTADQETQYF.

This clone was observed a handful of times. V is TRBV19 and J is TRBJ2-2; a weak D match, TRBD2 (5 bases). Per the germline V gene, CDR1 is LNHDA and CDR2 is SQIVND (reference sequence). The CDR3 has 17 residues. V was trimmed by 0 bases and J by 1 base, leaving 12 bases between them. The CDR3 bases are TGTGCCAGTAGTATAGAAGGGCCGGGGAGGAACACCGGGGAGCTGTTTTTT. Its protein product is CASSIEGPGRNTGELFF. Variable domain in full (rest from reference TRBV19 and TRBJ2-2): DGGITQSPKYLFRKEGQNVTLSCEQNLNHDAMYWYRQDPGQGLRLIYYSQIVNDFQKGDIAEGYSVSREKKESFPLTVTSAQKNPTAFYLCASSIEGPGRNTGELFFGEGSRLTVL.

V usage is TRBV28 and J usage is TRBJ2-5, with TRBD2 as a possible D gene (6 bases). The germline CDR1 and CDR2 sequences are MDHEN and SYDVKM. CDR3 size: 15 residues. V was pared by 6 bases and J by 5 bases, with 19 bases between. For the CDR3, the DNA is TGTGCCAGCAGCCAACGCGGAGGGTCAAAGGAGACCCAGTACTTC. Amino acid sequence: CASSQRGGSKETQYF. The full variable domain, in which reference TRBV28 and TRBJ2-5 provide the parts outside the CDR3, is DVKVTQSSRYLVKRTGEKVFLECVQDMDHENMFWYRQDPGLGLRLIYFSYDVKMKEKGDIPEGYSVSREKKERFSLILESASTNQTSMYLCASSQRGGSKETQYFGPGTRLLVL.

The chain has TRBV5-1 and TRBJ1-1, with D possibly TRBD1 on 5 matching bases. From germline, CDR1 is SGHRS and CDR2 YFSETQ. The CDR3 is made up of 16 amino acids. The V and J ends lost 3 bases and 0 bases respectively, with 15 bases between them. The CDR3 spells CASSSPGGVMNTEAFF. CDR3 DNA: TGCGCCAGCAGCTCCCCGGGGGGGGTCATGAACACTGAAGCTTTCTTT. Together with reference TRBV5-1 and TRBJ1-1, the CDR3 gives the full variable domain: KAGVTQTPRYLIKTRGQQVTLSCSPISGHRSVSWYQQTPGQGLQFLFEYFSETQRNKGNFPGRFSGRQFSNSRSEMNVSTLELGDSALYLCASSSPGGVMNTEAFFGQGTRLTVV.

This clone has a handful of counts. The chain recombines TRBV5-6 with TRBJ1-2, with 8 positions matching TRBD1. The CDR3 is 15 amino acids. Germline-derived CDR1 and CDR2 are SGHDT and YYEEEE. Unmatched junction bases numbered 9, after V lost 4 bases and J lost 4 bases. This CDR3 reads CASSVAGGGGYGYTF. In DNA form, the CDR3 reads TGTGCCAGCAGCGTCGCAGGGGGCGGAGGCTATGGCTACACCTTC.

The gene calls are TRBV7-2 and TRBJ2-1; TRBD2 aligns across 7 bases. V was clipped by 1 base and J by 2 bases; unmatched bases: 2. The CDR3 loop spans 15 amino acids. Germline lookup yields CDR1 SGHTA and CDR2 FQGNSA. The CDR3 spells CASSLGGGAYNEQFF. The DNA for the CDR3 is TGTGCCAGCAGCTTAGGTGGGGGGGCCTACAATGAGCAGTTCTTC.

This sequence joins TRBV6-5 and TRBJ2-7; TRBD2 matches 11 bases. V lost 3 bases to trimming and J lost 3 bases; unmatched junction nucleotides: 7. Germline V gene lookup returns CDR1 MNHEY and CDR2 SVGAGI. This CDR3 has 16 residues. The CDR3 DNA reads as TGTGCCAGCAGTTATTCCGGGACTAGCGGCTACTACGAGCAGTACTTC. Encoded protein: CASSYSGTSGYYEQYF.

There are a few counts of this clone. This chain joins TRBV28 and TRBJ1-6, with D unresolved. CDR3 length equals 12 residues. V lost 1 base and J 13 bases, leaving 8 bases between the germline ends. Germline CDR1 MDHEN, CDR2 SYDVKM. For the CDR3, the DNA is TGTGCCAGCAGTTTATCAGTTTCCCCCCTCCACTTT. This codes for CASSLSVSPLHF.